This passage covers 26 T cell receptor beta chains from one sample sequenced in a study of OX40 agonist ivuxolimab in advanced cancers. Assay used: immunoSEQ multiplex PCR; TCRdb lists only in-frame clones, some missing. Of 55,000 to 90,000 clones listed, 70% to 90% are singletons. Sequences were derived from CD4+ or CD8+ T cells sorted from blood, sampled in a trial of the OX40 agonist ivuxolimab. Receptors originate from an adult with an advanced solid tumor such as melanoma, head and neck, liver or kidney cancer.

The chain recombines TRBV11-2 with TRBJ2-3, with D hard to call. From germline, CDR1 is SGHAT and CDR2 FQNNGV. V lost 2 bases and J lost 11, with 14 bases in between. CDR3 length: 13 residues. CDR3 bases: TGTGCCAGCAGCTTAAGCCCGGGCCCCGGGCAGTATTTT. It translates to CASSLSPGPGQYF.

This chain uses TRBV7-3 with TRBJ1-1, with a weak D call TRBD1 (5 bases). CDR3 length: 13 residues. The germline V and J ends were trimmed by 5 bases and 0 bases, with 7 bases remaining between them. Germline CDR1 SGHTA, CDR2 FQGTGA. Here the CDR3 reads CASSTGLNTEAFF. Here the CDR3 DNA reads TGTGCCAGCAGCACGGGGCTGAACACTGAAGCTTTCTTT.

The chain couples TRBV25-1 to TRBJ2-7; TRBD1 matches 8 bases. The germline V gene has CDR1 MGHDK and CDR2 SYGVNS. This CDR3 spans 15 amino acids. J gave up 4 bases and V 3 bases, and 8 bases lay outside the gene matches. CDR3 sequence reads: CASSDGGTGDYEQYF. DNA for the CDR3: TGTGCCAGCAGTGATGGGGGGACAGGAGATTACGAGCAGTACTTC.

Points on this clone: Since a much larger clone is just one base distant, this may be a read error. The chain is built from TRBV2 and TRBJ2-5; no clear D gene. The CDR3 is 11 amino acids. Germline CDR1 reads SNHLY; CDR2 reads FYNNEI. Trimming took 5 bases from V and 1 from J, leaving 2 bases between them. CDR3: CASSTQETQYF. The CDR3 bases are TGTGCCAGCAGTACCCAAGAGACCCAGTACTTC.

The J gene is TRBJ1-2, the V gene TRBV11-2; TRBD1 agrees at 7 bases. Trimming at V came to 5 bases and at J to 3 bases, leaving 3 bases not matched to a gene. This CDR3 is built from 13 residues. In germline, CDR1 is SGHAT, CDR2 FQNNGV. The CDR3 region is CASSDQGDYGYTF. CDR3 nucleotide sequence: TGTGCCAGCAGCGACCAGGGGGACTATGGCTACACCTTC.

The chain combines TRBV5-3 with TRBJ2-1; D is unclear. TRBV5-3 has ORF status, its function being uncertain. This CDR3 is 15 amino acids long. Trimming shortened V by 4 bases and J by 0 bases, and 11 bases separated the two germline ends. The CDR3 is CARSQRPPSYNEQFF. In DNA, the CDR3 is TGTGCCAGAAGCCAAAGACCGCCCTCCTACAATGAGCAGTTCTTC.

V is TRBV28 and J is TRBJ1-1, with D tentatively TRBD1 (5 bases). This CDR3 is built from 14 residues. Trimming pared 1 base from V and 6 bases from J, leaving 12 bases between. Germline lookup yields CDR1 MDHEN and CDR2 SYDVKM. CDR3 sequence: CASSLFGGDSEAFF. The CDR3 DNA follows: TGTGCCAGCAGTTTATTTGGAGGGGACTCTGAAGCTTTCTTT.

This clone has a single count. This chain joins TRBV18 and TRBJ2-7, with TRBD1 identical over 7 bases. Germline trimming cut 3 bases from V and 5 bases from J; bases unmatched to any gene: 4. CDR3 length: 13 residues. CDR1 is KGHSH, CDR2 LQKENI, per germline. CDR3 sequence reads: CASSPRGQNEQYF. The CDR3 region has the DNA TGTGCCAGCTCACCGAGGGGGCAGAACGAGCAGTACTTC.

This sequence joins TRBV5-4 and TRBJ2-7; D might be TRBD1 (6 bases). Per the germline V gene, CDR1 is SGHNT and CDR2 is YYREEE (reference sequence). This CDR3 contains 14 residues. V lost 5 bases and J lost 3, with 15 bases in between. CDR3 bases: TGTGCCAGCAGGCCCCGTCCGGACAGCTACGAGCAGTACTTC. Translating it yields CASRPRPDSYEQYF.

On this clone: The junction shows a germline mismatch at one end, possibly a read error. CDR3 sequence reads: CASSPTGGYGYAF. CDR3 in DNA: TGTGCCAGCAGTCCTACAGGAGGCTATGGCTACGCCTTC. V is TRBV6-6 and J is TRBJ1-2; D is perhaps TRBD1 (5 bases). The CDR3 has 13 residues. Germline V gene sequence: CDR1 MNHNY, CDR2 SVGAGI (reference sequence).

The genes are TRBV4-1 and TRBJ2-5; 7 bases line up with TRBD2. V lost 5 bases, J lost 4 bases, and 7 bases stayed unmatched. The CDR3 covers 14 residues. The germline V gene encodes CDR1 MGHRA and CDR2 YSYEKL. The CDR3 sequence: CASSKGGAGETQYF. CDR3 nucleotide sequence: TGCGCCAGCAGCAAGGGAGGGGCTGGAGAGACCCAGTACTTC.

The genes are TRBV19 and TRBJ2-7, with 8 bases matching TRBD2. Trimming cost V 5 bases and J 4 bases; bases outside gene matches: 7. The CDR3 has 14 residues. The germline CDR1 and CDR2 sequences are LNHDA and SQIVND (reference sequence). CDR3 amino acids: CASSAGTRRYEQYF. CDR3 sequence (DNA): TGTGCCAGTAGTGCCGGGACTAGACGATACGAGCAGTACTTC.

V and J are TRBV9 and TRBJ2-1; unclear D gene. The ends were cut back, 8 bases at V and 8 bases at J, with 11 bases in the middle. Germline assignment: CDR1 SGDLS and CDR2 YYNGEE. The length of the CDR3 is 11 residues. DNA of the CDR3: TGTGCCAGACCCCAAATCGATGAGCAGTTCTTC. Protein: CARPQIDEQFF.

Concerning this clone itself: This may stem from a read error, because a much larger clone lies one nucleotide away. CDR3: CASSLPSSYNEQFF. CDR3 bases: TGTGCCAGCAGCTTACCTAGCTCCTACAATGAGCAGTTCTTC. The chain joins TRBV7-3 to TRBJ2-1; the D is unclear. The CDR3 has 14 amino acids. V lost 2 bases to trimming and J lost 0 bases, with 5 bases between them. From germline, CDR1 is SGHTA and CDR2 FQGTGA. The whole variable domain, remainder taken from reference TRBV7-3 and TRBJ2-1, is GAGVSQTPSNKVTEKGKYVELRCDPISGHTALYWYRQSLGQGPEFLIYFQGTGAADDSGLPNDRFFAVRPEGSVSTLKIQRTERGDSAVYLCASSLPSSYNEQFFGPGTRLTVL.

The rearrangement joins TRBV27 to TRBJ2-5; D unclear. The ends were cut back, 6 bases at V and 5 bases at J, with 13 bases in the middle. Germline CDR1 is MNHEY and CDR2 is SMNVEV (reference sequence). The CDR3 consists of 13 residues. The CDR3 DNA follows: TGTGCCAGCAGCTCCCGCCGAGAGGAGACCCAGTACTTC. Translation: CASSSRREETQYF.

The V call is TRBV5-1, the J call TRBJ2-3, with 8 bases that match TRBD2. Germline CDR1 and CDR2: SGHRS and YFSETQ. The ends lost 5 bases at V and 0 bases at J; junction bases unmatched: 5. This CDR3 is 15 amino acids long. CDR3 amino acids: CASSGGGTSTDTQYF. For the CDR3, the DNA is TGCGCCAGCAGTGGCGGGGGGACTAGCACAGATACGCAGTATTTT. The variable domain in full, completed from reference TRBV5-1 and TRBJ2-3, reads KAGVTQTPRYLIKTRGQQVTLSCSPISGHRSVSWYQQTPGQGLQFLFEYFSETQRNKGNFPGRFSGRQFSNSRSEMNVSTLELGDSALYLCASSGGGTSTDTQYFGPGTRLTVL.

A single count supports this clone. The CDR3 here is CASRPGTFQETQYF. CDR3 coding DNA: TGTGCCAGCCGTCCCGGGACATTCCAAGAGACCCAGTACTTC. J is TRBJ2-5 and V is TRBV2; tentatively, D is TRBD1 (6 bases). Trimming stripped 8 bases from V and 1 base from J, with 14 bases between. The CDR3 has 14 amino acids. CDR1 is SNHLY, CDR2 FYNNEI, per germline.

The gene calls are TRBV29-1 and TRBJ2-3; TRBD2 matches at 12 bases. J lost 8 bases, V lost 7 bases, and 10 bases had no gene match. The germline CDR1 and CDR2 sequences are SQVTM and ANQGSEA. CDR3 length: 14 amino acids. This chain's CDR3 is CSAPGTSGLSTQYF. The CDR3 DNA reads TGCAGCGCACCCGGGACTAGCGGGTTGTCTACGCAGTATTTT.

This sequence joins TRBV9 and TRBJ2-6; D is possibly TRBD1 (5 bases). Germline values: CDR1 SGDLS, CDR2 YYNGEE. The CDR3 totals 15 residues. V was shortened by 2 bases and J by 2 bases, with 8 bases between the two germline ends. The CDR3 here is CASSVIGAGANVLTF. The CDR3 DNA reads as TGTGCCAGCAGCGTTATAGGGGCTGGGGCCAACGTCCTGACTTTC.

The chain joins TRBV5-4 to TRBJ2-5, with D perhaps matching TRBD2 (5 bases). The CDR3 sequence is 17 residues long. V gave up 4 bases and J gave up 2 bases, with 21 bases separating them. Germline CDR1 SGHNT, CDR2 YYREEE (reference sequence). The CDR3 here is CASSVVRGSTGQETQYF. In DNA, the CDR3 is TGTGCCAGCAGCGTAGTTCGTGGATCGACGGGACAAGAGACCCAGTACTTC. The whole variable domain, remainder taken from reference TRBV5-4 and TRBJ2-5, is ETGVTQSPTHLIKTRGQQVTLRCSSQSGHNTVSWYQQALGQGPQFIFQYYREEENGRGNFPPRFSGLQFPNYSSELNVNALELDDSALYLCASSVVRGSTGQETQYFGPGTRLLVL.

The chain links TRBV7-3 to TRBJ2-7; 7 bases match TRBD2. With V trimmed by 2 bases and J by 0 bases, 4 bases remained unmatched. The germline gives CDR1 SGHTA, CDR2 FQGTGA. The CDR3 totals 15 residues. The CDR3 region is CASSLEAGSSYEQYF. CDR3 nucleotide sequence: TGTGCCAGCAGCTTAGAAGCGGGAAGCTCCTACGAGCAGTACTTC.

The CDR3 region is CASSLLSLSPGTDTQYF. DNA for the CDR3: TGCGCCAGCAGCTTGCTCAGCCTATCGCCGGGCACAGATACGCAGTATTTT. The rearrangement links TRBV5-1 to TRBJ2-3; D gene uncertain. Germline loops: CDR1 SGHRS, CDR2 YFSETQ. This CDR3 contains 17 residues. Trimming took off 1 base at V and 1 base at J, with 16 bases between the two ends.

This clone was counted between two and nine times. V is TRBV30 and J is TRBJ1-1; 12 bases agree with TRBD1. The germline CDR1 and CDR2 sequences are GTSNPN and SVGIG (reference sequence). The V segment lost 6 bases and the J segment 3 bases; nucleotides outside the gene matches: 8. The CDR3 length is 15 residues. This chain's CDR3 is CACGTGGRWDTEAFF. For the CDR3, the DNA is TGTGCCTGTGGGACAGGGGGCAGGTGGGACACTGAAGCTTTCTTT.

The rearrangement joins TRBV5-1 to TRBJ2-7; D not certain. The germline V gene encodes CDR1 SGHRS and CDR2 YFSETQ. Trimming took off 3 bases at V and 0 bases at J, with 10 bases between the two ends. The length of the CDR3 is 14 residues. The CDR3 sequence: CASSWGQASYEQYF. CDR3 sequence (DNA): TGCGCCAGCAGCTGGGGTCAGGCCTCCTACGAGCAGTACTTC.

The CDR3 sequence is CASSPRAGNQPQHF. The CDR3, as DNA: TGTGCCAGCAGCCCGCGGGCGGGCAATCAGCCCCAGCATTTT. The chain recombines TRBV9 with TRBJ1-5; D remains unclear. Germline V gene lookup returns CDR1 SGDLS and CDR2 YYNGEE. The V end was cut by 4 bases, the J end by 2 bases, with 10 bases between. The CDR3 consists of 14 residues.

This chain connects TRBV6-5 to TRBJ2-7, with TRBD1 identical over 9 bases. CDR3 size: 13 residues. Germline CDR1 reads MNHEY; CDR2 reads SVGAGI. V lost 5 bases to trimming and J lost 5 bases; unmatched junction nucleotides: 4. The CDR3 bases are TGTGCCAGCAGTCGGACAGGGGTCCACGAGCAGTACTTC. Amino acids: CASSRTGVHEQYF.